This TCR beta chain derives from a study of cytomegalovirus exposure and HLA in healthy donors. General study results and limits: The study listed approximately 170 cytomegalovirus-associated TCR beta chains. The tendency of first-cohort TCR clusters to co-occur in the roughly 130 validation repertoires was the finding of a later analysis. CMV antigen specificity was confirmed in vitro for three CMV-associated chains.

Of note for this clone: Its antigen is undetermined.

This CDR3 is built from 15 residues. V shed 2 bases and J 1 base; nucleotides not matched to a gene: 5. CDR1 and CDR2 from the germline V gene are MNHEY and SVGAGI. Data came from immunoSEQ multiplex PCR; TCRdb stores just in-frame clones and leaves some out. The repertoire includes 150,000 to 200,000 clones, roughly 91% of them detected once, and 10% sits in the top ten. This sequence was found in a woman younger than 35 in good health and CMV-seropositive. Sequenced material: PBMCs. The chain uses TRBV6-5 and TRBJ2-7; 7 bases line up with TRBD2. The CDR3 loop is CASSYGRASSYEQYF. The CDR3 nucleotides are TGTGCCAGCAGTTACGGGAGGGCCTCTTCCTACGAGCAGTACTTC.